This T cell receptor (beta chain) is drawn from a study of post-analysis software for immune sequencing data. V was clipped by 6 bases and J by 5 bases, with 16 bases between them. Germline V CDR1 and CDR2: SEHNR, FQNEAQ (reference sequence). The CDR3 is made up of 14 amino acids. Prepared TCR beta cDNA libraries contained unique molecular identifiers. Using its own MiXCR run on the PCR reads, TCRdb lists one record per CDR3 protein. The sample includes about 760,000 distinct CDR3 sequences, roughly 27% seen only once; the top ten take around 0.56%. This clonotype has only a few counts. Antigen specificity is unknown. Whole-study findings and limits: Comparison with controls showed significantly lower normalized Chao1 diversity in multiple sclerosis patients. F measure showed strong co-clustering of same-batch samples. In patients, TRBV5-6, TRBV5-1 and TRBV20-1 belonged to roughly 5 TRBV segments found more frequently than in controls.

The V call is TRBV7-9, the J call TRBJ1-2; no clear D. The TCR was taken from a girl aged 5 to 17 with multiple sclerosis. Specimen: blood. Here the CDR3 reads CASRHTEAGYGYTF. The CDR3 DNA reads TGTGCCAGCAGACATACAGAGGCTGGATATGGCTACACCTTC.